This T cell receptor (beta chain) was identified during a study of blood T cell repertoires in COVID-19. Study details: Italy, Spain and the United States were the sources of the convalescent and acute COVID-19 samples. PBMCs, B-cell-depleted T cells, or T cells were the source of the cDNA or gDNA that made up the material.

In the original analysis: Nucleated cell number was recorded as an estimate derived from reference gene primer amplification. Here immunoSEQ multiplex PCR was the method, and the copy in TCRdb shows in-frame clones only, minus some. Clone size and the V and J calls come from that table; the DNA yielded D and trimming. Among 200,000 to 250,000 clones listed, roughly 80% were seen once. With 5 bases removed from V and 6 bases from J, the gap between germline ends came to 17 bases. The CDR3 is 14 amino acids. Per germline, CDR1 GTSNPN and CDR2 SVGIG (reference sequence). The TCR sequence derives from a woman between 55 and 75 years old who had recovered from COVID-19. V gene TRBV30 combines with J gene TRBJ1-5; TRBD1 might be the D (5 bases). Input material: peripheral blood. DNA for the CDR3: TGTGCCTGGTCCGGTCCGGGGGGAGGTCAGCCCCAGCATTTT. This gives the protein CAWSGPGGGQPQHF.